The 5 T cell receptor beta chains listed next were all sequenced from one sample in a study of CD8 T cells in Susac syndrome. cDNA came from about 0.5 to 1 ug RNA primed by random hexamers. MiXCR, applied by TCRdb to the immunoSEQ multiplex PCR reads, yields one record per CDR3 protein. The top ten hold about 0.12% of the sample, which has about 180,000 distinct CDR3 sequences, approximately 95% seen once. The sequenced material came from CD4+ T cells from PBMCs. Receptor source: a human donor with Susac syndrome.

The rearrangement links TRBV10-2 to TRBJ2-5; D may be TRBD1 or TRBD2 (5 bases each). Germline V CDR1 and CDR2: WSHSY, SAAADI. With 6 bases removed from V and 4 bases from J, the gap between germline ends came to 24 bases. This CDR3 is 17 amino acids long. The chain's CDR3 is CASSPQGPPRGRETQYF. The CDR3 coding sequence is TGCGCCAGCAGCCCGCAGGGACCCCCGAGAGGACGAGAGACCCAGTACTTC.

The J gene is TRBJ2-3, the V gene TRBV29-1, with D unclear. CDR3 size: 14 residues. V lost 6 bases to trimming and J lost 3 bases, with 16 bases between them. Germline lookup yields CDR1 SQVTM and CDR2 ANQGSEA. The CDR3, as DNA: TGCAGCGTGGTCCCCCGAGTTCGGACAGATACGCAGTATTTT. It encodes CSVVPRVRTDTQYF.

This clonotype has just one count. The genes are TRBV15 and TRBJ2-5; D is perhaps TRBD1 or TRBD2 (5 bases each). The CDR3 consists of 15 residues. The germline V and J ends were trimmed by 7 bases and 3 bases, with 18 bases remaining between them. Germline-derived CDR1 and CDR2 are LNHNV and YYDKDF (reference sequence). The CDR3 protein is CATNPSGRTEETQYF. In DNA, the CDR3 is TGTGCCACCAACCCCTCGGGACGAACCGAAGAGACCCAGTACTTC.

This rearrangement joins TRBV6-1 to TRBJ1-2; possible D gene TRBD1, 5 bases. The V gene lost 3 bases and the J gene lost 8 bases, with 13 bases spanning the gap. The CDR3 is made up of 13 amino acids. CDR1 and CDR2 from the germline V gene are MNHNS and SASEGT. The CDR3 region is CASSDAGTGGYTF. The DNA for the CDR3 is TGTGCCAGCAGTGACGCGGGGACGGGCGGCTACACCTTC.

J is TRBJ2-2 and V is TRBV5-1; D unresolved. The CDR3 length is 12 residues. CDR1 SGHRS and CDR2 YFSETQ come from the germline V gene. V lost 4 bases and J lost 3, with 4 bases in between. Written as DNA, the CDR3 is TGCGCCAGCAGCAAGGACACCGGGGAGCTGTTTTTT. It is translated as CASSKDTGELFF.